The 22 T cell receptor beta chains below were found in one sample sequenced in a study of response to subunit inactivated influenza vaccine. TCRdb independently ran MiXCR on the RT-PCR reads; one entry per CDR3 protein. The table lists 400,000 to 550,000 distinct CDR3 sequences, around 25% of them singletons. The material was CD4+ T cells sorted from PBMCs, obtained about 5 days after vaccination. Receptors originate from a man in his fifties who received an inactivated influenza vaccine.

A few counts support this clonotype. V and J are TRBV18 and TRBJ2-7; maybe TRBD1 (5 bases). Between the trimmed V and J ends, which lost 1 base and 5 bases, there was a span of 9 bases. This CDR3 comprises 13 residues. The germline V gene encodes CDR1 KGHSH and CDR2 LQKENI. The DNA for the CDR3 is TGTGCCAGCTCACCACTTCAGGGTCACGAGCAGTACTTC. Translated, it gives CASSPLQGHEQYF.

The V gene is TRBV13, the J gene TRBJ2-1; D is uncertain. This CDR3 spans 14 amino acids. Germline V CDR1 and CDR2: PRHDT, FYEKMQ (reference sequence). V shed 4 bases and J shed 7 bases, with 14 bases lying between them. The CDR3 DNA is TGTGCCAGCAGCTCCCCCTATTTGGGGAATGAGCAGTTCTTC. Amino acids: CASSSPYLGNEQFF.

This chain links TRBV4-3 with TRBJ1-3, with D tentatively TRBD1 (6 bases). This CDR3 contains 16 residues. From germline, CDR1 is LGHNA and CDR2 YSLEER. Trimming shortened V by 1 base and J by 3 bases, and 13 bases separated the two germline ends. The CDR3 coding sequence is TGCGCCAGCAGCCAAGGCGAGGGGGTCCTTGGAAACACCATATATTTT. Its protein is CASSQGEGVLGNTIYF.

This clonotype was counted a few times. CDR3 in amino acids: CATSRVPSRALADTQYF. The CDR3 coding sequence is TGTGCCACCAGCAGAGTCCCCTCTAGAGCGTTGGCAGATACGCAGTATTTT. The chain recombines TRBV15 with TRBJ2-3, with D uncertain. Germline V gene data show CDR1 as LNHNV and CDR2 as YYDKDF (reference sequence). The CDR3 is 17 amino acids. Trimming removed 1 base at V and 4 bases at J, with 18 bases between.

This clonotype appeared once. The chain has TRBV28 and TRBJ2-7, with TRBD2 matching over 8 bases. V gave up 4 bases and J gave up 4 bases; unmatched junction bases: 9. In germline, CDR1 is MDHEN, CDR2 SYDVKM. The CDR3 extends over 15 amino acids. The CDR3 region is CASSSGGADLYEQYF. For the CDR3, the DNA is TGTGCCAGCAGTTCGGGGGGGGCAGACTTATACGAGCAGTACTTC.

V usage is TRBV28 and J usage is TRBJ2-5, with D possibly being TRBD2 (6 bases). Trimming cost V 8 bases and J 2 bases, with 12 bases left between them. Germline assignment: CDR1 MDHEN and CDR2 SYDVKM. CDR3 size: 13 residues. The CDR3 region is CASWAGPQETQYF. The CDR3 coding sequence is TGTGCCAGCTGGGCGGGGCCTCAAGAGACCCAGTACTTC.

In its sample, this clonotype was seen a few times. The chain uses TRBV11-2 and TRBJ2-3; D is ambiguous. The V end was cut by 1 base, the J end by 2 bases, with 10 bases between. Per germline, CDR1 SGHAT and CDR2 FQNNGV. The CDR3 is 15 residues long. CDR3 sequence: CASSLAAYHTDTQYF. The CDR3 coding sequence is TGTGCCAGCAGCTTAGCTGCCTACCACACAGATACGCAGTATTTT.

The chain employs TRBV5-1 and TRBJ1-6; TRBD1 matches 7 bases. CDR1 and CDR2 from the germline V gene are SGHRS and YFSETQ. With 3 bases clipped from V and 7 bases from J, the junction kept 7 bases outside the gene matches. The CDR3 length is 15 residues. The CDR3 nucleotides are TGCGCCAGCAGCTCAGCAGGGGGTTTGAATTCACCCCTCCACTTT. Its protein product is CASSSAGGLNSPLHF.

This clonotype was seen a handful of times. The J gene is TRBJ2-3, the V gene TRBV29-1; 12 bases agree with TRBD2. Per the germline V gene, CDR1 is SQVTM and CDR2 is ANQGSEA. The V gene end was trimmed by 6 bases and the J gene end by 7 bases; junction bases not matched to a gene: 17. The CDR3 has 17 residues. The CDR3 reads CSVPGTGALAGGNTQYF. CDR3 bases: TGCAGCGTGCCAGGGACAGGGGCACTAGCGGGAGGCAATACGCAGTATTTT.

On this clonotype itself: The CDR3 does not close with the conserved phenylalanine or tryptophan, likely indicating a read error. The chain recombines TRBV7-2 with TRBJ2-2; D possibly corresponds to TRBD2 (7 bases). Per the germline V gene, CDR1 is SGHTA and CDR2 is FQGNSA. The CDR3 is 17 amino acids. Deletions cut 5 bases from V and 1 base from J, with 17 bases between. The CDR3 DNA reads as TGTGCCAGCAGCCCCCATTCGGGGGGCATGAACACCGGGGAGCTGTTTCTT. This gives the protein CASSPHSGGMNTGELFL.

This clonotype was seen a few times. The V and J genes are TRBV14 and TRBJ2-3, with TRBD2 identical over 11 bases. V gave up 6 bases and J gave up 1 base; unmatched junction bases: 12. The germline CDR1 and CDR2 sequences are SGHDN and FVKESK. The CDR3 extends over 18 amino acids. CDR3 DNA sequence: TGTGCCAGCAGTCGAGGAGGACTAGCGGGCAGGGGCACAGATACGCAGTATTTT. This encodes CASSRGGLAGRGTDTQYF.

This chain connects TRBV20-1 to TRBJ2-5; D unresolved. The length of the CDR3 is 14 residues. Trimming left V 2 bases short and J 7 bases short, with 17 bases between. Germline loops: CDR1 DFQATT, CDR2 SNEGSKA (reference sequence). In DNA form, the CDR3 reads TGCAGTGCTAGAAGCGCTGGATTGTTGGGGACCCAGTACTTC. This sequence encodes CSARSAGLLGTQYF.

J is TRBJ2-3 and V is TRBV25-1, with D unresolved. This CDR3 contains 14 residues. Trimming stripped 1 base from V and 2 bases from J, with 7 bases between. CDR1 and CDR2 from the germline V gene are MGHDK and SYGVNS. The CDR3 sequence is CASSELADTDTQYF. The DNA of the CDR3 is TGTGCCAGCAGTGAATTGGCAGACACAGATACGCAGTATTTT.

This rearrangement joins TRBV6-2 or TRBV6-3 to TRBJ2-3, with D possibly TRBD2 on 5 matching bases. The V and J ends lost 4 bases and 4 bases respectively, with 12 bases between them. The CDR3 contains 14 residues. In germline, CDR1 is MNHEY, CDR2 SVGEGT. The CDR3 protein is CASSFRLAADTQYF. In DNA form, the CDR3 reads TGTGCCAGCAGTTTTAGGCTAGCCGCAGATACGCAGTATTTT.

The genes are TRBV5-1 and TRBJ1-1; TRBD1 might be the D (6 bases). The CDR3 covers 13 residues. With 4 bases removed from V and 7 bases from J, the gap between germline ends came to 14 bases. Per germline, CDR1 SGHRS and CDR2 YFSETQ. The CDR3 protein is CASSPQGMIEAFF. CDR3 nucleotide sequence: TGCGCCAGCAGCCCCCAGGGGATGATTGAAGCTTTCTTT.

The V call is TRBV4-2, the J call TRBJ2-2, with TRBD2 matching 10 bases. The CDR3 runs to 15 residues. The V segment lost 5 bases and the J segment 4 bases; nucleotides outside the gene matches: 4. Germline-derived CDR1 and CDR2 are LGHNA and YNFKEQ. CDR3 bases: TGTGCCAGCAGCGCGGGACTAGCGAGCACCGGGGAGCTGTTTTTT. Encoded protein: CASSAGLASTGELFF.

There are a few counts of this clonotype. The CDR3, as DNA: TGTGCCAGCAGGGACAGGGCCCATAATTCACCCCTCCACTTT. Translation: CASRDRAHNSPLHF. J is TRBJ1-6 and V is TRBV25-1; 8 nucleotides agree with TRBD1. The CDR3 has 14 amino acids. In germline, CDR1 is MGHDK, CDR2 SYGVNS. V lost 6 bases, J lost 5 bases, and 3 bases stayed unmatched.

This CDR3 is CSVEVENTEAFF. CDR3 sequence (DNA): TGCAGCGTTGAAGTCGAAAACACTGAAGCTTTCTTT. This rearrangement joins TRBV29-1 to TRBJ1-1; D not certain. Trimming stripped 1 base from V and 2 bases from J, with 5 bases between. This CDR3 comprises 12 residues. Germline V gives CDR1 SQVTM, CDR2 ANQGSEA.

This clonotype was seen only a few times. The genes are TRBV7-2 and TRBJ2-1; 9 bases fit TRBD2. The J segment lost 9 bases and the V segment lost 1 base, leaving 13 bases of the junction unmatched. There are 17 residues in the CDR3. Germline values: CDR1 SGHTA, CDR2 FQGNSA. The CDR3 protein is CASSLGTLRGGLGEQFF. DNA for the CDR3: TGTGCCAGCAGCTTAGGCACCTTGCGGGGGGGCCTTGGTGAGCAGTTCTTC.

This clonotype was seen more than once but under ten times. The CDR3 coding sequence is TGCAGTGCAGAGCGGGAGGGAGATACGCAGTATTTT. Amino acid sequence: CSAEREGDTQYF. V and J are TRBV20-1 and TRBJ2-3; 10 bases fit TRBD2. This CDR3 has 12 amino acids. V lost 6 bases, J lost 5 bases, and 2 bases stayed unmatched. From germline, CDR1 is DFQATT and CDR2 SNEGSKA (reference sequence).

This clonotype has more than one count but fewer than ten. The rearrangement uses TRBV20-1 and TRBJ2-2; TRBD2 is a possible D gene (5 bases). The length of the CDR3 is 14 residues. The V and J ends lost 3 bases and 1 base respectively, with 9 bases between them. CDR1 is DFQATT and CDR2 is SNEGSKA in the germline V gene (reference sequence). Here the CDR3 DNA reads TGCAGTGCTAGGCATGGAGGGAACACCGGGGAGCTGTTTTTT. Protein sequence: CSARHGGNTGELFF.

A single count supports this clonotype. This chain joins TRBV4-3 and TRBJ2-7; D might be TRBD1 (5 bases). The CDR3 is 14 amino acids. Germline V gene data show CDR1 as LGHNA and CDR2 as YSLEER. The V gene lost 0 bases and the J gene lost 3 bases, with 9 bases spanning the gap. CDR3 amino acids: CASSQEGRVYEQYF. In nucleotides, the CDR3 is TGCGCCAGCAGCCAAGAGGGCAGGGTCTACGAGCAGTACTTC.